What follows describes a single T cell receptor beta chain. Germline V gene sequence: CDR1 SGHDT, CDR2 YYEEEE. The trim removed 4 bases at V and 4 bases at J, leaving 4 bases unmatched. The CDR3 runs 14 residues. Profiled with immunoSEQ multiplex PCR; TCRdb holds only in-frame clones, not every one. The sample shows fewer than 150,000 clones, 91% of them seen only once. This sample stems from a study of control samples from healthy donors and cancer patients. The origin of this receptor is a young woman in good health. The specimen was blood. The rearrangement uses TRBV5-6 and TRBJ1-4; 7 bases are a match to TRBD1. This CDR3 reads CASSRQGYNEKLFF. The CDR3 bases are TGTGCCAGCAGCCGACAGGGCTATAATGAAAAACTGTTTTTT.